One sample yielded the 22 T cell receptor beta chains listed below, sequenced in a study of tumor and adjacent non-tumor tissue in lung cancer. The template was RNA from unsorted bulk tissue. This non-tumor lung sample came from over 3 cm beyond the tumor edge. A modified ARM-PCR protocol with three rounds of nested PCR amplified TCRbeta. TCRdb ran MiXCR on the multiplex PCR reads and lists one entry per CDR3 protein. The sample contains around 100,000 distinct CDR3 sequences, approximately 60% of which appear only once. Source material: distant non-tumor lung tissue. These receptors were taken from a man under 40 with non-small cell lung cancer.

In its sample, this clonotype was seen a few times. This chain links TRBV20-1 with TRBJ2-7, with D perhaps being TRBD1 or TRBD2 (5 bases each). This CDR3 has 12 amino acids. From germline, CDR1 is DFQATT and CDR2 SNEGSKA (reference sequence). V lost 6 bases to trimming and J lost 3 bases, with 12 bases between them. CDR3 bases: TGCAGTGCCGTAAGGGGAGTCTACGAGCAGTACTTC. It is translated as CSAVRGVYEQYF.

This clonotype was found a few times. It may be a read error: a sequence one base away is much more abundant. V usage is TRBV4-1 and J usage is TRBJ1-2, with no clear D. V lost 0 bases and J lost 4, with 9 bases in between. Germline V gene sequence: CDR1 MGHRA, CDR2 YSYEKL. This CDR3 region has 14 residues. The CDR3 region is CASSQDLRGYGYTF. Here the CDR3 DNA reads TGCGCCAGCAGCCAAGATCTGCGGGGCTATGGCTACACCTTC.

Note on this clonotype: With a much larger clone just one base away, this may be a read error. The rearrangement joins TRBV20-1 to TRBJ1-1; unclear D gene. Germline CDR1 is DFQATT and CDR2 is SNEGSKA (reference sequence). The CDR3 covers 13 residues. This CDR3 reads CSADALEGTETLF. Here the CDR3 DNA reads TGCAGTGCTGACGCCCTCGAGGGCACTGAAACTCTCTTT.

Note on this clonotype: The CDR3 ends on some other residue instead of the conserved phenylalanine or tryptophan, so this is likely a read error. The chain is built from TRBV20-1 and TRBJ2-5, with 9 bases fitting TRBD2. CDR1 DFQATT and CDR2 SNEGSKA come from the germline V gene (reference sequence). This CDR3 is 13 amino acids long. Trimming cost V 6 bases and J 3 bases; bases outside gene matches: 5. CDR3 sequence (DNA): TGCAGTGCGCACCTAGCGGGAAAAGAGACCCAGTACTAC. This codes for CSAHLAGKETQYY.

Comment on this clonotype: A much larger clone differs from this one at a single base, so this may be a read error. The chain has TRBV7-9 and TRBJ2-1; TRBD1 matches at 8 bases. V was pared by 7 bases and J by 4 bases, with 12 bases of the junction left unmatched. This CDR3 contains 16 residues. The germline gives CDR1 SEHNR, CDR2 FQNEAQ (reference sequence). The CDR3 reads CASISQGAGPYNEQFF. The CDR3 nucleotides read TGTGCCAGCATCTCCCAGGGGGCGGGGCCGTACAATGAGCAGTTCTTC. The variable domain in full, with the rest retrieved from reference TRBV7-9 and TRBJ2-1, is DTGVSQNPRHKITKRGQNVTFRCDPISEHNRLYWYRQTLGQGPEFLTYFQNEAQLEKSRLLSDRFSAERPKGSFSTLEIQRTEQGDSAMYLCASISQGAGPYNEQFFGPGTRLTVL.

This clonotype was detected only a few times. The genes are TRBV25-1 and TRBJ1-2, with TRBD1 identical over 8 bases. The CDR3 has 14 residues. From germline, CDR1 is MGHDK and CDR2 SYGVNS. With V trimmed by 4 bases and J by 8 bases, 9 bases remained unmatched. CDR3 region: CASSASTGGNGYTF. The CDR3, as DNA: TGTGCCAGCAGTGCCAGCACAGGGGGGAACGGCTACACCTTC.

This clonotype was detected ten times or more. V usage is TRBV5-4 and J usage is TRBJ1-5, with D possibly matching TRBD1 (5 bases). Germline V CDR1 and CDR2: SGHNT, YYREEE (reference sequence). This CDR3 is built from 13 residues. Trimming pared 0 bases from V and 5 bases from J, leaving 6 bases between. CDR3 region: CASSLGQYQPQHF. CDR3 bases: TGTGCCAGCAGCTTGGGACAGTATCAGCCCCAGCATTTT.

This clonotype has ten or more counts. The chain links TRBV4-1 to TRBJ1-1, with D possibly matching TRBD1 (6 bases). Germline V gene lookup returns CDR1 MGHRA and CDR2 YSYEKL. The CDR3 length is 14 residues. V was shortened by 3 bases and J by 2 bases, with 10 bases between the two germline ends. Here the CDR3 reads CASSHPGQNTEAFF. CDR3 bases: TGCGCCAGCAGCCACCCGGGACAAAACACTGAAGCTTTCTTT.

This clonotype was observed a handful of times. This may arise from a read error, as a much more abundant clone is one base away. The chain is built from TRBV20-1 and TRBJ2-3, with D unresolved. Germline V gives CDR1 DFQATT, CDR2 SNEGSKA (reference sequence). This CDR3 has 15 amino acids. Written as DNA, the CDR3 is TGCAGCCTAGAGCTGCGACAATCTAGCACAGATACGCAGTATTTT. This codes for CSLELRQSSTDTQYF.

Details on this clonotype: A clone one base away is much larger, so this may be a read error. The gene calls are TRBV6-5 and TRBJ2-7; 7 nucleotides match TRBD1. CDR3 length: 13 amino acids. Germline values: CDR1 MNHEY, CDR2 SVGAGI. CDR3 amino acids: CASRRQGSYVQYF. CDR3 nucleotides: TGTGCCAGCAGAAGACAGGGATCCTACGTGCAGTACTTC.

Only a few counts were recorded for this clonotype. The V gene is TRBV10-3, the J gene TRBJ2-2, with D perhaps matching TRBD1 (6 bases). Germline CDR1 and CDR2: ENHRY and SYGVKD. V dropped 6 bases and J dropped 0 bases, with 14 bases sitting between them. This CDR3 comprises 16 residues. CDR3 coding DNA: TGTGCCATCAGGACTTCTGGGGGCGCGAACACCGGGGAGCTGTTTTTT. It is translated as CAIRTSGGANTGELFF.

A remark on this clonotype: A much larger clone lies a single base off, so this may be a read error. The J gene is TRBJ1-6, the V gene TRBV20-1, with D possibly being TRBD1 (6 bases). Germline-derived CDR1 and CDR2 are DFQATT and SNEGSKA (reference sequence). V was cut by 1 base and J by 8 bases, with 12 bases left in between. This CDR3 has 14 residues. The CDR3 loop is CSARGHREHSPLHF. DNA of the CDR3: TGCAGTGCTAGAGGGCACAGGGAACATTCACCCCTCCACTTT.

The V gene is TRBV11-2, the J gene TRBJ1-1, with TRBD1 identical over 8 bases. The CDR3 length is 13 residues. With V trimmed by 5 bases and J by 10 bases, 9 bases remained unmatched. Looked up from germline, CDR1 is SGHAT and CDR2 is FQNNGV. CDR3 amino acids: CASSPNRDRIAFF. DNA for the CDR3: TGTGCCAGCAGCCCGAACCGGGACAGGATAGCTTTCTTT.

The chain couples TRBV6-1 to TRBJ2-5; D remains unclear. This CDR3 is built from 14 residues. CDR1 is MNHNS and CDR2 is SASEGT in the germline V gene. Trimming stripped 6 bases from V and 2 bases from J, with 13 bases between. The CDR3, as DNA: TGTGCCAGCAGCGCACGACAAGCGCAAGAGACCCAGTACTTC. This encodes CASSARQAQETQYF.

About this clonotype itself: The junction differs from germline at one of its ends, possibly a read error. The genes are TRBV11-2 and TRBJ2-1; 7 bases line up with TRBD2. CDR3 length equals 14 residues. Germline loops: CDR1 SGHAT, CDR2 FQNNGV. CDR3 DNA sequence: TGTGCCAACAGCCAGGGACTAACTCGCAATGAGCAGTTCTTC. Translating it yields CANSQGLTRNEQFF.

On this clonotype: This CDR3 is missing its conserved last phenylalanine or tryptophan, likely due to a read error. This chain links TRBV5-4 with TRBJ2-7; 13 bases match TRBD2. Trimming removed 4 bases from V and 4 bases from J; junction bases left unmatched: 5. The CDR3 has 15 amino acids. From germline, CDR1 is SGHNT and CDR2 YYREEE (reference sequence). Written as DNA, the CDR3 is TGTGCCAGCAGCAGCTGGACTAGCGGGAGTTACGAGCAGTACTCC. As protein: CASSSWTSGSYEQYS.

J is TRBJ2-3 and V is TRBV20-1; D is unresolved. CDR1 and CDR2 (germline): DFQATT, SNEGSKA (reference sequence). CDR3 length equals 14 residues. Trimming removed 0 bases from V and 5 bases from J, with 12 bases in between. This CDR3 reads CSARDYMSEDTQYF. CDR3 sequence (DNA): TGCAGTGCTAGAGATTACATGAGCGAAGATACGCAGTATTTT.

On this clonotype: At one boundary the junction diverges from the germline segment, which might be a read error. The V and J genes are TRBV20-1 and TRBJ2-7; D tentatively fits TRBD1 or TRBD2 (6 bases each). Germline CDR1 and CDR2: DFQATT and SNEGSKA (reference sequence). The CDR3 covers 16 residues. Here the CDR3 DNA reads TGCAGTGTTAGAGGGGGGCTAACGGGATTCCCGGTCGAGCAGTACTTC. Amino acids: CSVRGGLTGFPVEQYF.

This clonotype was detected only a few times. A read error may be the cause here, since a much bigger clone is one base away. V and J are TRBV12-5 and TRBJ2-7; 8 bases fit TRBD1. The CDR3 consists of 14 residues. From germline, CDR1 is LGHNT and CDR2 FRNRAP. CDR3 in DNA: TGTGCTTGTGGTTTGGTCCCACAGGGGGACCAGCAGTACTTC. It codes for CACGLVPQGDQQYF.

Points on this clonotype: The junction departs from germline at one end; a sequencing error may be responsible. The chain uses TRBV11-2 and TRBJ2-3, with no clear D. Germline CDR1 SGHAT, CDR2 FQNNGV. The CDR3 contains 12 residues. CDR3 residues: CASSARTLWQYF. For the CDR3, the DNA is TGTGCAAGCAGCGCCCGAACTTTGTGGCAGTATTTT. The full variable domain, with the rest looked up from reference TRBV11-2 and TRBJ2-3, is EAGVAQSPRYKIIEKRQSVAFWCNPISGHATLYWYQQILGQGPKLLIQFQNNGVVDDSQLPKDRFSAERLKGVDSTLKIQPAKLEDSAVYLCASSARTLWQYFGPGTRLTVL.

V gene TRBV28 combines with J gene TRBJ2-7; D is perhaps TRBD1 (5 bases). The germline CDR1 and CDR2 sequences are MDHEN and SYDVKM. This CDR3 is 14 amino acids long. V was cut by 4 bases and J by 4 bases, with 14 bases left in between. The CDR3 region has the DNA TGTGCCAGCAGTTCGACAGTGGGCGTTTACGAGCAGTACTTC. Translated: CASSSTVGVYEQYF.

This clonotype is medium-sized. This rearrangement joins TRBV11-1 to TRBJ2-6; 8 bases map to TRBD1. The J segment lost 5 bases and the V segment lost 5 bases, leaving 11 bases of the junction unmatched. CDR1 SGHAT and CDR2 FQDESV come from the germline V gene (reference sequence). The CDR3 has 17 residues. The CDR3 region is CASSPRDRLLWANVLTF. The CDR3 DNA reads TGTGCCAGCAGCCCCAGGGACAGGCTACTCTGGGCCAACGTCCTGACTTTC.